Below are 28 T cell receptor beta chains sequenced from a single sample in a study of T cell responses to AZD1222 COVID-19 vaccine. The repertoire was sequenced with immunoSEQ multiplex PCR; TCRdb's copy has only in-frame clones and lacks some. Among 75,000 to 85,000 clones listed, roughly 88% were seen once. The input for sequencing was peripheral blood, taken 28 days after the second AZD1222 dose. These receptors all come from an adult who received the AZD1222 COVID-19 vaccine.

V and J are TRBV7-2 and TRBJ1-4; D call uncertain. Looked up from germline, CDR1 is SGHTA and CDR2 is FQGNSA. CDR3 length: 14 residues. Trimming left V 3 bases short and J 8 bases short, with 13 bases between. CDR3 amino acids: CASSFSSLREKLFF. CDR3 nucleotide sequence: TGTGCCAGCAGCTTCTCATCGCTGCGGGAAAAACTGTTTTTT.

This sequence joins TRBV9 and TRBJ2-3, with D unresolved. Looked up from germline, CDR1 is SGDLS and CDR2 is YYNGEE. V was clipped by 1 base and J by 4 bases, with 7 bases between them. The CDR3 has 13 residues. The CDR3 region has the DNA TGTGCCAGCAGCGTACTAGACGCAGATACGCAGTATTTT. This sequence encodes CASSVLDADTQYF. The variable domain in full, with the rest retrieved from reference TRBV9 and TRBJ2-3, is DSGVTQTPKHLITATGQRVTLRCSPRSGDLSVYWYQQSLDQGLQFLIQYYNGEERAKGNILERFSAQQFPDLHSELNLSSLELGDSALYFCASSVLDADTQYFGPGTRLTVL.

The rearrangement links TRBV28 to TRBJ2-3; D tentatively fits TRBD1 or TRBD2 (5 bases each). The CDR3 totals 12 residues. V lost 3 bases and J lost 14, with 15 bases in between. Germline CDR1 reads MDHEN; CDR2 reads SYDVKM. CDR3 in amino acids: CASSLTGGSPYF. The CDR3, as DNA: TGTGCCAGCAGTTTGACTGGGGGAAGTCCGTATTTT.

This sequence joins TRBV5-1 and TRBJ2-7; 7 nucleotides match TRBD1. CDR3 size: 13 residues. With V trimmed by 8 bases and J by 2 bases, 7 bases remained unmatched. Germline V gene lookup returns CDR1 SGHRS and CDR2 YFSETQ. CDR3 in DNA: TGCGCCAGTAAGAATGGACAGGCCTACGAGCAGTACTTC. It translates to CASKNGQAYEQYF. The entire variable domain, with the rest obtained from reference TRBV5-1 and TRBJ2-7, is as follows: KAGVTQTPRYLIKTRGQQVTLSCSPISGHRSVSWYQQTPGQGLQFLFEYFSETQRNKGNFPGRFSGRQFSNSRSEMNVSTLELGDSALYLCASKNGQAYEQYFGPGTRLTVT.

The rearrangement uses TRBV18 and TRBJ2-7; the D is unclear. The CDR3 has 12 residues. With 3 bases removed from V and 5 bases from J, the gap between germline ends came to 8 bases. CDR1 is KGHSH and CDR2 is LQKENI in the germline V gene. This chain's CDR3 is CASSPPSDEQYF. CDR3 in DNA: TGTGCCAGCTCACCCCCCTCAGACGAGCAGTACTTC.

This clone was counted a few times. This chain uses TRBV7-9 with TRBJ2-7; D gene uncertain. Germline values: CDR1 SEHNR, CDR2 FQNEAQ (reference sequence). The CDR3 consists of 11 residues. V gave up 4 bases and J gave up 6 bases, with 7 bases separating them. The CDR3 spells CASSSLLEQYF. Here the CDR3 DNA reads TGTGCCAGCAGCTCCTTGCTCGAGCAGTACTTC.

In nucleotides, the CDR3 is TGTGCCAGCCAGAGAGGGGGTAACACCGGGGAGCTGTTTTTT. It codes for CASQRGGNTGELFF. This chain uses TRBV25-1 with TRBJ2-2, with D perhaps TRBD1 (6 bases). Germline V lookup: CDR1 MGHDK, CDR2 SYGVNS. V was shortened by 8 bases and J by 2 bases, with 12 bases between the two germline ends. The CDR3 consists of 14 residues.

V and J are TRBV12-3 or TRBV12-4 and TRBJ1-5; no firm D call. With 1 base removed from V and 5 bases from J, the gap between germline ends came to 3 bases. This CDR3 is built from 12 residues. CDR3 coding DNA: TGTGCCAGCAGTTTAGTCCATCAGCCCCAGCATTTT. Its translation: CASSLVHQPQHF.

The chain is built from TRBV30 and TRBJ1-5; perhaps TRBD1 as D (5 bases). Germline V gives CDR1 GTSNPN, CDR2 SVGIG (reference sequence). The V end was cut by 0 bases, the J end by 0 bases, with 12 bases between. The CDR3 consists of 16 residues. The CDR3 DNA sequence: TGTGCCTGGAGTGTACGCGGAGGGGATAGCAATCAGCCCCAGCATTTT. Its translation: CAWSVRGGDSNQPQHF.

The gene calls are TRBV30 and TRBJ1-2; 10 bases line up with TRBD1. Germline V lookup: CDR1 GTSNPN, CDR2 SVGIG (reference sequence). CDR3 length: 13 residues. Unmatched junction bases numbered 4, after V lost 3 bases and J lost 6 bases. The CDR3 protein is CAWSGQGGNGYTF. The CDR3 nucleotides are TGTGCCTGGAGCGGACAGGGGGGTAATGGCTACACCTTC. Full variable domain (rest looked up from reference TRBV30 and TRBJ1-2): SQTIHQWPATLVQPVGSPLSLECTVEGTSNPNLYWYRQAAGRGLQLLFYSVGIGQISSEVPQNLSASRPQDRQFILSSKKLLLSDSGFYLCAWSGQGGNGYTFGSGTRLTVV.

J is TRBJ1-1 and V is TRBV5-1; TRBD1 might be the D (6 bases). CDR1 and CDR2 from the germline V gene are SGHRS and YFSETQ. Trimming pared 3 bases from V and 0 bases from J, leaving 15 bases between. There are 16 residues in the CDR3. The DNA of the CDR3 is TGCGCCAGCAGCTCGGCAGGGGCCTGGGTGAACACTGAAGCTTTCTTT. Encoded protein: CASSSAGAWVNTEAFF.

The rearrangement links TRBV4-2 to TRBJ2-3; D is uncertain. V dropped 5 bases and J dropped 8 bases, with 8 bases sitting between them. CDR1 and CDR2 from the germline V gene are LGHNA and YNFKEQ. There are 11 residues in the CDR3. Here the CDR3 DNA reads TGTGCCAGCAGCGCCTCGGGTACGCAGTATTTT. It is translated as CASSASGTQYF.

This clone was observed once. The chain is built from TRBV9 and TRBJ2-5; 11 bases match TRBD1. The CDR3 has 16 amino acids. From germline, CDR1 is SGDLS and CDR2 YYNGEE. V lost 3 bases to trimming and J lost 5 bases; unmatched junction nucleotides: 9. In DNA, the CDR3 is TGTGCCAGCAGCGCCGGCCTGGGACAGGGGGAGGAGACCCAGTACTTC. Residues: CASSAGLGQGEETQYF.

The CDR3 loop reads CAWSGDAGYTF. The CDR3 nucleotides are TGTGCCTGGAGTGGGGACGCCGGCTACACCTTC. V is TRBV30 and J is TRBJ1-2, with TRBD1 as a possible D gene (5 bases). The CDR3 has 11 amino acids. V shed 1 base and J shed 8 bases, with 8 bases lying between them. Germline assignment: CDR1 GTSNPN and CDR2 SVGIG (reference sequence).

CDR3 sequence reads: CASSERQEVGQPQHF. The CDR3 DNA reads as TGTGCCAGCAGTGAAAGGCAGGAGGTTGGTCAGCCCCAGCATTTT. This chain links TRBV2 with TRBJ1-5; unclear D gene. CDR1 is SNHLY and CDR2 is FYNNEI in the germline V gene. The V gene lost 2 bases and the J gene lost 6 bases, with 14 bases spanning the gap. This CDR3 has 15 residues.

The chain is built from TRBV6-5 and TRBJ1-4, with a possible D match to TRBD1 (6 bases). The CDR3 covers 13 residues. Trimming shortened V by 5 bases and J by 8 bases, and 12 bases separated the two germline ends. Per the germline V gene, CDR1 is MNHEY and CDR2 is SVGAGI. The CDR3 DNA reads as TGTGCCAGCAGTAGGGGGGAGGGCGAAAAACTGTTTTTT. This gives the protein CASSRGEGEKLFF.

The V and J genes are TRBV19 and TRBJ1-5; the D gene is possibly TRBD1 (5 bases). This CDR3 is built from 14 residues. The V end was cut by 1 base, the J end by 5 bases, with 9 bases between. Germline values: CDR1 LNHDA, CDR2 SQIVND (reference sequence). The CDR3 DNA reads TGTGCCAGTAGTATAGTCGGGACTTATCAGCCCCAGCATTTT. Its protein is CASSIVGTYQPQHF.

The chain has TRBV19 and TRBJ1-6; D ambiguous. Germline-derived CDR1 and CDR2 are LNHDA and SQIVND (reference sequence). The CDR3 totals 12 residues. Trimming removed 6 bases at V and 9 bases at J, with 9 bases between. The CDR3 DNA is TGTGCCAGTAGAGCAGTGAGTTCACCCCTCCACTTT. Amino acids: CASRAVSSPLHF.

V and J are TRBV30 and TRBJ1-3; no clear D. Trimming removed 2 bases at V and 0 bases at J, with 5 bases between. The CDR3 has 13 residues. Germline-derived CDR1 and CDR2 are GTSNPN and SVGIG (reference sequence). CDR3 sequence: CAWSTNSGNTIYF. CDR3 DNA: TGTGCCTGGAGTACTAACTCTGGAAACACCATATATTTT.

The rearrangement links TRBV4-1 to TRBJ2-1; D unresolved. Trimming pared 1 base from V and 10 bases from J, leaving 11 bases between. The CDR3 has 13 amino acids. The germline V gene encodes CDR1 MGHRA and CDR2 YSYEKL. The CDR3 bases are TGCGCCAGCAGCCAAGTAACACTTGAGGAGCAGTTCTTC. Amino acids: CASSQVTLEEQFF.

CDR3 sequence (DNA): TGTGCCAGCAGTTCACAGAGCGCGGGGGATGGCTACACCTTC. It translates to CASSSQSAGDGYTF. This chain joins TRBV6-5 and TRBJ1-2; a possible D gene is TRBD1 (5 bases). The germline V gene has CDR1 MNHEY and CDR2 SVGAGI. V lost 4 bases to trimming and J lost 6 bases, with 15 bases between them. The CDR3 has 14 residues.

This sequence joins TRBV7-2 and TRBJ1-1; D is uncertain. This CDR3 spans 16 amino acids. The germline V gene has CDR1 SGHTA and CDR2 FQGNSA. V was pared by 5 bases and J by 1 base, with 17 bases between. CDR3 DNA sequence: TGTGCCAGCAGCCCCGACGTCAGACCGCGGAACACTGAAGCTTTCTTT. Translating it yields CASSPDVRPRNTEAFF.

The V and J genes are TRBV4-2 and TRBJ2-1, with TRBD1 identical over 9 bases. Losses at the gene ends were 2 bases for V and 7 bases for J; bases not matched to a gene: 9. The CDR3 is 16 residues long. From germline, CDR1 is LGHNA and CDR2 YNFKEQ. The CDR3 sequence: CASSQPQGQGENEQFF. For the CDR3, the DNA is TGTGCCAGCAGCCAACCCCAGGGACAGGGAGAGAATGAGCAGTTCTTC.

The J gene is TRBJ1-5, the V gene TRBV7-2; D call uncertain. The CDR3 loop spans 15 amino acids. The V end was cut by 1 base, the J end by 2 bases, with 9 bases between. CDR1 and CDR2 from the germline V gene are SGHTA and FQGNSA. The CDR3 sequence: CASSLGGYGNQPQHF. The DNA for the CDR3 is TGTGCCAGCAGCTTAGGAGGGTATGGCAATCAGCCCCAGCATTTT.

The chain recombines TRBV2 with TRBJ2-7; 10 nucleotides align to TRBD1. The CDR3 length is 16 residues. The ends lost 6 bases at V and 2 bases at J; junction bases unmatched: 10. CDR1 is SNHLY and CDR2 is FYNNEI in the germline V gene. CDR3 bases: TGTGCCAGCAGCTATCCGGGGGACAGGGGCCCCTACGAGCAGTACTTC. It yields the protein CASSYPGDRGPYEQYF.

The chain links TRBV9 to TRBJ2-7, with TRBD1 identical over 7 bases. J was trimmed by 6 bases and V by 2 bases; bases with no gene match: 11. Germline CDR1 SGDLS, CDR2 YYNGEE. CDR3 length: 15 residues. The CDR3 coding sequence is TGTGCCAGCAGCGTCGACAGGGCGAATATATTCGAGCAGTACTTC. Translated: CASSVDRANIFEQYF.

The chain recombines TRBV19 with TRBJ1-1; weak D call: TRBD1 (5 bases). The germline CDR1 and CDR2 sequences are LNHDA and SQIVND (reference sequence). This CDR3 is 15 amino acids long. The V and J ends lost 5 bases and 5 bases respectively, with 18 bases between them. The CDR3 sequence: CASSSPGHWGTEAFF. CDR3 bases: TGTGCCAGTAGTTCCCCCGGGCACTGGGGGACTGAAGCTTTCTTT.

This chain joins TRBV19 and TRBJ1-3; D unresolved. The CDR3 length is 14 residues. V dropped 4 bases and J dropped 0 bases, with 7 bases sitting between them. Germline loops: CDR1 LNHDA, CDR2 SQIVND (reference sequence). The CDR3 DNA sequence: TGTGCCAGTAGTAATTGGCACTCTGGAAACACCATATATTTT. Amino acid sequence: CASSNWHSGNTIYF.